This T cell receptor (beta chain) was sequenced for a study of T cell responses to AZD1222 COVID-19 vaccine. Produced via immunoSEQ multiplex PCR; TCRdb's table is partial and in-frame only. The sample carries around 91,000 clones, around nine tenths recorded once. Findings and limits, study-wide: With dominance at 160-218 and 743-854, vaccine-associated CD4 TCRs spanned spike. Spike-specific TCR breadth and depth went up after people got two AZD1222 doses.

V was clipped by 3 bases and J by 10 bases, with 13 bases between them. This CDR3 is built from 13 residues. The germline CDR1 and CDR2 sequences are LNHDA and SQIVND (reference sequence). This clone was counted a single time. What it binds is not known. The chain uses TRBV19 and TRBJ2-1; D is perhaps TRBD1 (7 bases). The TCR sequence derives from an adult in good health. The starting material was peripheral blood, obtained on day 0 of AZD1222 vaccination. This chain's CDR3 is CASSMSGGNEQFF. In DNA, the CDR3 is TGTGCCAGTAGTATGTCAGGGGGGAACGAGCAGTTCTTC.